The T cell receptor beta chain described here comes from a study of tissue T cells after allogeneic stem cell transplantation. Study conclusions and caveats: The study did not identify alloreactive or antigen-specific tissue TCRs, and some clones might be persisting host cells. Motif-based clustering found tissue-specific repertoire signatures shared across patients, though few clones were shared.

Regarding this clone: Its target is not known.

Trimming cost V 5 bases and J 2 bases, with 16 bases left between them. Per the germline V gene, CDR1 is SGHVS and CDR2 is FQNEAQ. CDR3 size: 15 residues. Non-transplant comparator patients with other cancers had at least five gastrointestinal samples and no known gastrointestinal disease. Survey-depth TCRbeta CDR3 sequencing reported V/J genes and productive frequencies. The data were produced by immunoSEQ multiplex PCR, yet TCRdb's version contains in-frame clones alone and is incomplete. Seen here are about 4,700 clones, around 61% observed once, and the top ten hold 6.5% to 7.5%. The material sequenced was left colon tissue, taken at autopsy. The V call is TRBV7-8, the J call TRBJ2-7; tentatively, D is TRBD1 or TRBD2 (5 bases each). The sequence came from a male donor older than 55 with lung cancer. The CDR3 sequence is CASSQFGSGPYEQYF. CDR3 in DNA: TGTGCCAGCAGCCAATTTGGGTCGGGGCCCTACGAGCAGTACTTC. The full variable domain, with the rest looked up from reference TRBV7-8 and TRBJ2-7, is GAGVSQSPRYKVAKRGQDVALRCDPISGHVSLFWYQQALGQGPEFLTYFQNEAQLDKSGLPSDRFFAERPEGSVSTLKIQRTQQEDSAVYLCASSQFGSGPYEQYFGPGTRLTVT.